These 15 T cell receptor beta chains were all obtained from the same sample, sequenced in a study of T cell responses to AZD1222 COVID-19 vaccine. The protocol was immunoSEQ multiplex PCR, while the TCRdb copy is restricted to in-frame clones and leaves out a portion. Here the sample spans about 200,000 clones, approximately 95% being singletons. The input for sequencing was peripheral blood, taken 28 days after the second AZD1222 dose. The source is an adult who received the AZD1222 COVID-19 vaccine.

J is TRBJ2-2 and V is TRBV7-8, with TRBD1 matching 8 bases. This CDR3 contains 15 residues. Per the germline V gene, CDR1 is SGHVS and CDR2 is FQNEAQ. J gave up 6 bases and V 2 bases, and 5 bases lay outside the gene matches. Written as DNA, the CDR3 is TGTGCCAGCAGCTTACGGGACAGGTCATCCGGGGAGCTGTTTTTT. This sequence encodes CASSLRDRSSGELFF.

This chain connects TRBV3-1 (or the pseudogene TRBV3-2) to TRBJ1-4; 7 positions match TRBD1. Germline CDR1 and CDR2: LGHDT and YNNKEL (reference sequence). Losses at the gene ends were 2 bases for V and 4 bases for J; bases not matched to a gene: 4. The CDR3 has 15 residues. CDR3 residues: CASSQMTGLNEKLFF. The CDR3 DNA is TGTGCCAGCAGCCAAATGACAGGGCTTAATGAAAAACTGTTTTTT.

CDR3 nucleotide sequence: TGCGCCAGCAGAGGTTGGTCCGGGGAGCTGTTTTTT. It codes for CASRGWSGELFF. The rearrangement uses TRBV10-2 and TRBJ2-2; D is unresolved. Trimming shortened V by 6 bases and J by 6 bases, and 8 bases separated the two germline ends. The germline gives CDR1 WSHSY, CDR2 SAAADI. This CDR3 is built from 12 residues.

This chain links TRBV11-1 with TRBJ2-2; D perhaps matches TRBD2 (6 bases). Trimming took off 3 bases at V and 4 bases at J, with 9 bases between the two ends. The CDR3 is 14 amino acids. The germline V gene has CDR1 SGHAT and CDR2 FQDESV (reference sequence). As DNA, the CDR3 is TGTGCCAGCAGCTTGGGGGGTAGCACCGGGGAGCTGTTTTTT. Amino acid sequence: CASSLGGSTGELFF.

The chain has TRBV5-1 and TRBJ1-2, with D hard to call. This CDR3 comprises 13 residues. Germline CDR1 is SGHRS and CDR2 is YFSETQ. V gave up 0 bases and J gave up 3 bases, with 6 bases separating them. The CDR3 here is CASSLASDYGYTF. The CDR3 DNA reads as TGCGCCAGCAGCTTGGCTAGTGACTATGGCTACACCTTC. The full variable domain, completed using reference TRBV5-1 and TRBJ1-2, is KAGVTQTPRYLIKTRGQQVTLSCSPISGHRSVSWYQQTPGQGLQFLFEYFSETQRNKGNFPGRFSGRQFSNSRSEMNVSTLELGDSALYLCASSLASDYGYTFGSGTRLTVV.

This clone was seen only a few times. The rearrangement links TRBV6-5 to TRBJ1-3; D is possibly TRBD1 (6 bases). CDR3 size: 15 residues. V was clipped by 6 bases and J by 2 bases, with 14 bases between them. Looked up from germline, CDR1 is MNHEY and CDR2 is SVGAGI. CDR3 nucleotides: TGTGCCAGCAGCCCGGGGCAGGGGACTGGAAACACCATATATTTT. As protein: CASSPGQGTGNTIYF.

The chain joins TRBV6-5 to TRBJ2-3, with 9 bases fitting TRBD1. This CDR3 is 14 amino acids long. From germline, CDR1 is MNHEY and CDR2 SVGAGI. V dropped 4 bases and J dropped 5; count of bases not matched to a gene: 4. The CDR3 spells CASSSGQGRDTQYF. In DNA, the CDR3 is TGTGCCAGCAGTTCTGGACAGGGGAGAGATACGCAGTATTTT.

The rearrangement joins TRBV10-3 to TRBJ2-3; the match to TRBD1 covers 8 bases. Unmatched junction bases numbered 13, after V lost 4 bases and J lost 4 bases. CDR1 and CDR2 (germline): ENHRY, SYGVKD. CDR3 length: 17 amino acids. The CDR3 DNA reads TGTGCCATCAGTGGGGGCTCCGGACAGGGAGTGGCAGATACGCAGTATTTT. It codes for CAISGGSGQGVADTQYF.

The V call is TRBV5-1, the J call TRBJ1-6, with D unclear. The germline gives CDR1 SGHRS, CDR2 YFSETQ. V shed 2 bases and J shed 2 bases, with 20 bases lying between them. The CDR3 runs to 19 residues. CDR3 nucleotide sequence: TGCGCCAGCAGCTTCTCAGGACTCGATAGATCCCCCTATAATTCACCCCTCCACTTT. This gives the protein CASSFSGLDRSPYNSPLHF.

This clone showed up just once. The J gene is TRBJ2-1, the V gene TRBV7-2; D unresolved. Trimming pared 8 bases from V and 2 bases from J, leaving 10 bases between. The CDR3 consists of 13 residues. Germline loops: CDR1 SGHTA, CDR2 FQGNSA. CDR3 region: CASGRLPYNEQFF. The CDR3 bases are TGTGCCAGCGGGCGCCTGCCCTACAATGAGCAGTTCTTC.

CDR3 region: CASSTSAEAFF. DNA for the CDR3: TGCGCCAGCAGCACAAGCGCCGAAGCTTTCTTT. The rearrangement links TRBV5-1 to TRBJ1-1; D is unresolved. The CDR3 is 11 amino acids. Per the germline V gene, CDR1 is SGHRS and CDR2 is YFSETQ. The V end was cut by 4 bases, the J end by 8 bases, with 9 bases between.

The count of this clone is one. The rearrangement uses TRBV7-9 and TRBJ2-1; D gene unclear. Trimming took off 1 base at V and 5 bases at J, with 12 bases between the two ends. CDR1 SEHNR and CDR2 FQNEAQ come from the germline V gene (reference sequence). CDR3 size: 15 residues. Here the CDR3 reads CASSLGRALDNEQFF. The CDR3 region has the DNA TGTGCCAGCAGCTTAGGACGCGCATTGGACAATGAGCAGTTCTTC.

V and J are TRBV24-1 and TRBJ1-1; TRBD1 might be the D (5 bases). Germline values: CDR1 KGHDR, CDR2 SFDVKD. V was cut by 3 bases and J by 10 bases, with 14 bases left in between. CDR3 length: 13 residues. CDR3 protein: CATSDDPGGVAFF. The CDR3 DNA follows: TGTGCCACCAGTGATGATCCGGGAGGGGTAGCTTTCTTT.

This chain joins TRBV5-5 and TRBJ1-3, with D unclear. The ends were cut back, 0 bases at V and 0 bases at J, with 7 bases in the middle. The CDR3 contains 15 residues. Looked up from germline, CDR1 is SGHKS and CDR2 is YYEKEE (reference sequence). CDR3 DNA sequence: TGTGCCAGCAGCTTGGAGGCCAGCTCTGGAAACACCATATATTTT. Translation: CASSLEASSGNTIYF.

The chain links TRBV6-2 or TRBV6-3 to TRBJ1-1, with D possibly being TRBD1 (5 bases). The CDR3 is made up of 16 amino acids. Trimming left V 4 bases short and J 3 bases short, with 18 bases between. Germline V gene lookup returns CDR1 MNHEY and CDR2 SVGEGT. CDR3 bases: TGTGCCAGCAGTTTCAATACGGACATCCCGGACACTGAAGCTTTCTTT. Protein sequence: CASSFNTDIPDTEAFF.